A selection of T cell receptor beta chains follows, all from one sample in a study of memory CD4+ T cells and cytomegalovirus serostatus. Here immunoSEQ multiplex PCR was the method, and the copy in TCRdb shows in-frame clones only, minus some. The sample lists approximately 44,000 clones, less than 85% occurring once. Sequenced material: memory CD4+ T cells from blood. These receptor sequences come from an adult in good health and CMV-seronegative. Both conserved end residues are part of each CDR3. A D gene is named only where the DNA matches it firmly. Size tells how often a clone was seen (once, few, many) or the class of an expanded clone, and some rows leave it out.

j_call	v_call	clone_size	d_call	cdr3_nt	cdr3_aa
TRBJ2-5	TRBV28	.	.	TGTGCCAGCAGTAGGGCCCTGACAGCCCAAGAGACCCAGTACTTC	CASSRALTAQETQYF
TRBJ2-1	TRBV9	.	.	TGTGCCAGCAGCGTAGATCCAGGTCAGTACAATGAGCAGTTCTTC	CASSVDPGQYNEQFF
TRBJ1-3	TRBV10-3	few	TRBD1	TGTGCCATCAGTGGCCAGGGGGAAATCACCATATATTTT	CAISGQGEITIYF
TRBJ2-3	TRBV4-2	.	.	TGTGCCAGCAGCCAAGAGTTCCGCATCACAGATACGCAGTATTTT	CASSQEFRITDTQYF
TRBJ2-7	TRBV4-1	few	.	TGCGCCAGCAGCCAAGTCGCAGGGGCTAATTCCTACGAGCAGTACTTC	CASSQVAGANSYEQYF
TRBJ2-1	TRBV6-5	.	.	TGTGCCAGCAGTCCTTCCACAGGTGAGCAGTTCTTC	CASSPSTGEQFF
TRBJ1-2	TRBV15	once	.	TGTGCCACCAGCAGACTCCTAGCGGATAACTATGGCTACACCTTC	CATSRLLADNYGYTF
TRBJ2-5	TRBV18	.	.	TGTGCCAGCTCGAAGACGACTAGTGGGGAGACCCAGTACTTC	CASSKTTSGETQYF
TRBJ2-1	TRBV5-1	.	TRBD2	TGCGCCAGCAGCTCGGGAGGGACTAGCGGGTATGAGCAGTTCTTC	CASSSGGTSGYEQFF
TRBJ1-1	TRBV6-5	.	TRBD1	TGTGCCAGCAGCCGGACAGGTAACACTGAAGCTTTCTTT	CASSRTGNTEAFF
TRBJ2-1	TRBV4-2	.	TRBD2	TGTGCCAGCAGCCAGGGCGGGAGCTCCTACAATGAGCAGTTCTTC	CASSQGGSSYNEQFF
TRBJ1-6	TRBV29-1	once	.	TGCAGCGTCCCTCACAGAGGGTCTGCACCGGGTTCACCCCTCCACTTT	CSVPHRGSAPGSPLHF
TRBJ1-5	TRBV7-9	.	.	TGTGCCAGCAGCTTAGACTGGGATCAGCCCCAGCATTTT	CASSLDWDQPQHF
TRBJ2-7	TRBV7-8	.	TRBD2	TGTGCCAGCAGCTTATTGTTAGCGGGGTCTGCCTACGAGCAGTACTTC	CASSLLLAGSAYEQYF
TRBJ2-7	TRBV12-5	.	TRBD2	TGTGCTAGTGGTTGGGAGGGGAACTACGAGCAGTACTTC	CASGWEGNYEQYF
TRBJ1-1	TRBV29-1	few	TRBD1	TGCAGCGTTGAAATGCTACAGGGGGAAACTGAAGCTTTCTTT	CSVEMLQGETEAFF
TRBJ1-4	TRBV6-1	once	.	TGTGCCAGCAGACCCGAGCTGGTGAATGAAAAACTGTTTTTT	CASRPELVNEKLFF
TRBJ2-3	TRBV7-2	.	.	TGTGCCAGCAGCTTTTCAGATACGCAGTATTTT	CASSFSDTQYF
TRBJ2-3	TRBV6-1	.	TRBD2	TGTGCCAGCAGATCGTGGGGGGGTGTCACAGATACGCAGTATTTT	CASRSWGGVTDTQYF
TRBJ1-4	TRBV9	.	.	TGTGCCAGCAGCGTAGGCACTATCTCTAATGAAAAACTGTTTTTT	CASSVGTISNEKLFF
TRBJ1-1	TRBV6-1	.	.	TGTGCCAGCAGTGACGGCGACAGTTGGTGGAACACTGAAGCTTTCTTT	CASSDGDSWWNTEAFF
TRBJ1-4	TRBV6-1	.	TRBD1	TGTGCCAGCATGGGACAGATATTTGAAAAACTGTTTTTT	CASMGQIFEKLFF
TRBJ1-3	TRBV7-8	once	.	TGTGCCAGCAGCTTATCGACCGGGGGTATCGGAAACACCATATATTTT	CASSLSTGGIGNTIYF
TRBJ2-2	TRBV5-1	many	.	TGCGCCAGCAGCTTGTTGGGACATACGACCGAGCTGTTTTTT	CASSLLGHTTELFF
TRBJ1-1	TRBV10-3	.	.	TGTGCCATCAAAATATCAGGGAGCACTGAAGCTTTCTTT	CAIKISGSTEAFF
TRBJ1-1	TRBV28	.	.	TGTGCCAGCATCTTACAATGGGGAGGGAACACTGAAGCTTTCTTT	CASILQWGGNTEAFF
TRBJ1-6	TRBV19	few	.	TGTGCCAGCGGTGGCACGATCGGTGGAAATTCACCCCTCCACTTT	CASGGTIGGNSPLHF
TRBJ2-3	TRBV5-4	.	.	TGTGCCAGCATCAACCTAGGGGGGGGAACAGATACGCAGTATTTT	CASINLGGGTDTQYF
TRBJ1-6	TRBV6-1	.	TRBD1	TGTGCCATCAGTGCGCAACCGGGACAGGGAGGTTCACCCCTCCACTTT	CAISAQPGQGGSPLHF